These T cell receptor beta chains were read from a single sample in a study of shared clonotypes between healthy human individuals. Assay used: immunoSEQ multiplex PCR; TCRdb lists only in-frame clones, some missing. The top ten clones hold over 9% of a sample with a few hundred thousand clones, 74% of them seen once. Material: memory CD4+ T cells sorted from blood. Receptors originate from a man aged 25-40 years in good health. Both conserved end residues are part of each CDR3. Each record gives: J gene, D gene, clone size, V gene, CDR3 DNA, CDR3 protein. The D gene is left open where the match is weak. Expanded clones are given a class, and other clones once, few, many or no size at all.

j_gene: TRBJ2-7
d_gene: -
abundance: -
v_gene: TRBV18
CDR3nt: TGTGCCAGCTCACCACCAGCCCCAGCATACGAGCAGTACTTC
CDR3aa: CASSPPAPAYEQYF

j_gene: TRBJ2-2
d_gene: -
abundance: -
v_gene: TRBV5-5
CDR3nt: TGTGCCAGCAGCTCGTTAGGGAGGAGCACCGGGGAGCTGTTTTTT
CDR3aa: CASSSLGRSTGELFF

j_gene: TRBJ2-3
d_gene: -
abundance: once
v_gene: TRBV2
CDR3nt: TGTGCCAGCCATGTCAGCGCTAGCACAGATACGCAGTATTTT
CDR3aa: CASHVSASTDTQYF

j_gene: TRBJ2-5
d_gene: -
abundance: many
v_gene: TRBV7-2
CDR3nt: TGTGCCAGCAGTCTTCGGAGGACGGAGACCCAGTACTTC
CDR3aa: CASSLRRTETQYF

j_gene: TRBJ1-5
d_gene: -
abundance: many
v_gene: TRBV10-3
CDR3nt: TGTGCCATCAGGAGTGGGCAGAGTAATCAGCCCCAGCATTTT
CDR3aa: CAIRSGQSNQPQHF

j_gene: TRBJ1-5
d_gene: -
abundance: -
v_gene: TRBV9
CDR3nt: TGTGCCAGCAGCCTTTCTGGATTGGGGAATCAGCCCCAGCATTTT
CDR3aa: CASSLSGLGNQPQHF

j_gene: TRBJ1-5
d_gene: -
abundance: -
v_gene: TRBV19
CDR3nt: TGTGCCAGTACCCTCGGCAGGGGAGGTCGGAATCAGCCCCAGCATTTT
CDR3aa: CASTLGRGGRNQPQHF

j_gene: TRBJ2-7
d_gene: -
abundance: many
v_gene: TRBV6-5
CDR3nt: TGTGCCAGCAGTTCTTGGGGGGAGGCCTACGAGCAGTACTTC
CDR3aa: CASSSWGEAYEQYF

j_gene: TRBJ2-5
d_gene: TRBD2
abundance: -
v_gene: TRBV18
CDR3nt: TGTGCCAGCTCACCACCTAGCGGGAGAGGAGAGACCCAGTACTTC
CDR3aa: CASSPPSGRGETQYF

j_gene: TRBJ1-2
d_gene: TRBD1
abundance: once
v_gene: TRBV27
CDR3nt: TGTGCCAGCAGTCCAAGACAGGGCCAAGCTAACTATGGCTACACCTTC
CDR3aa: CASSPRQGQANYGYTF

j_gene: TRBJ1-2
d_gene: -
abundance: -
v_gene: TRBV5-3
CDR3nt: TGTGCCAGAAGCCCGGACAGTCGGTATGGCTACACCTTC
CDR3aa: CARSPDSRYGYTF

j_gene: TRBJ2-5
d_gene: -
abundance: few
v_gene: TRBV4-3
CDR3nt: TGCGCCAGCAGCCACGGTCGTTCGATGACCCAAGAGACCCAGTACTTC
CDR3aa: CASSHGRSMTQETQYF

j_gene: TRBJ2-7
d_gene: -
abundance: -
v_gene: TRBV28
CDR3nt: TGTGCCAGCAGTTTGTCCTTTAGGGCCGTTTCAGGAAACTACGAGCAGTACTTC
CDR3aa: CASSLSFRAVSGNYEQYF

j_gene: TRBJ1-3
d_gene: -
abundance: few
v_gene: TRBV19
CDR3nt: TGTGCCAGTAGTATAGGACGGGCCTCTGGAAACACCATATATTTT
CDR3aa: CASSIGRASGNTIYF

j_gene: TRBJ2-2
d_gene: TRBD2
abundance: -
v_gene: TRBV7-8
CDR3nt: TGTGCCAGCAGCTTAGTGGCTAGCGGGAGGAATAGGGCCGGGGAGCTGTTTTTT
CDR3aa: CASSLVASGRNRAGELFF

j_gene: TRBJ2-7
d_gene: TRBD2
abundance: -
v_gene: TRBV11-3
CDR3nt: TGTGCCAGCAGCTTGTCGGGACTAGGCTCCTACGAGCAGTACTTC
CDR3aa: CASSLSGLGSYEQYF

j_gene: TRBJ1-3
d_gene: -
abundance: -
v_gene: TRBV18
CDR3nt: TGTGCCAGCTCGCATGACGGAAGCTCTGGAAACACCATATATTTT
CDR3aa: CASSHDGSSGNTIYF

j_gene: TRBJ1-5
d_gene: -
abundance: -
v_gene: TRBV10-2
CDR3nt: TGCGCCAGCAGCCTTAATAGCAATCAGCCCCAGCATTTT
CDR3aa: CASSLNSNQPQHF

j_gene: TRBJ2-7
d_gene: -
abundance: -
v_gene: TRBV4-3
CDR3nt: TGCGCCAGCAGCCCGGGGGGCGAGGGCGAGCAGTACTTC
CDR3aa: CASSPGGEGEQYF

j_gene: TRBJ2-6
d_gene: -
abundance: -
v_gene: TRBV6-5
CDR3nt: TGTGCCAGCAGTTACGATGGGGCCAACGTCCTGACTTTC
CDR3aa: CASSYDGANVLTF

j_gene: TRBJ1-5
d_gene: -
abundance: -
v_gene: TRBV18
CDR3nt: TGTGCCAGCTCACCAGTGGGCCAGGGAAGCAATCAGCCCCAGCATTTT
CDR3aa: CASSPVGQGSNQPQHF

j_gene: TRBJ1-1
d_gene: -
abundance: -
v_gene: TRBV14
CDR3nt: TGTGCCAGCAGCCTTCAGCGTGCGAACACTGAAGCTTTCTTT
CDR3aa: CASSLQRANTEAFF

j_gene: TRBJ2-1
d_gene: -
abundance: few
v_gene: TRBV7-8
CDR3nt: TGTGCCAGCAGCTTAGCTGGTCCCTCTAGCACGTCCTACAATGAGCAGTTCTTC
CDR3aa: CASSLAGPSSTSYNEQFF

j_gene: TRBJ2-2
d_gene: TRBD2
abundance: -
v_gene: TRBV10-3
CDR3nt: TGTGCCATCAGTCCGACTAGCGGGAGGACCGGGGAGCTGTTTTTT
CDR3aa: CAISPTSGRTGELFF

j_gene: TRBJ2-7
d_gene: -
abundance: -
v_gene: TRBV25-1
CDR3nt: TGTGCCAGCAGTGAATGGGGCGAGACCTACGAGCAGTACTTC
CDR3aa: CASSEWGETYEQYF

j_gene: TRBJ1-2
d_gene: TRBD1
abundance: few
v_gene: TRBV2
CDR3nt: TGTGCCAGCATGAGACAGGGTTATGGCTACACCTTC
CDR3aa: CASMRQGYGYTF

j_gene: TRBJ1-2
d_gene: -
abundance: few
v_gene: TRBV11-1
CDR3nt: TGTGCCAGCAGCTTAGCGGCGGGTTTGGTCTATGGCTACACCTTC
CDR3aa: CASSLAAGLVYGYTF

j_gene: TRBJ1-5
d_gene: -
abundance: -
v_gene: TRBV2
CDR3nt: TGTGCCAGGGGAAAAGGGTGGGGACAGCCCCAGCATTTT
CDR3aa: CARGKGWGQPQHF

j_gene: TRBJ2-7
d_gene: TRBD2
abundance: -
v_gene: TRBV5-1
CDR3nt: TGCGCCAGCAGCTTTTCTAGCGGGAGCTACGAGCAGTACTTC
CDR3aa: CASSFSSGSYEQYF

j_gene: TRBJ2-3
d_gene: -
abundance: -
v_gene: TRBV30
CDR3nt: TGTGCCTGGGGGGGCCCTTCTAGCACAGATACGCAGTATTTT
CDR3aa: CAWGGPSSTDTQYF

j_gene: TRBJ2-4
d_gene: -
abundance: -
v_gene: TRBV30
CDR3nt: TGTGCCTGGAGTGGTTCTGGAGGGGTGAACATTCAGTACTTC
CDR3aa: CAWSGSGGVNIQYF

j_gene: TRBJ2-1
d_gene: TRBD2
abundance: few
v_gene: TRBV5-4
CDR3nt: TGTGCCAGCAGCTTGCCTAGCGGGAGGCATGAGCAGTTCTTC
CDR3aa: CASSLPSGRHEQFF